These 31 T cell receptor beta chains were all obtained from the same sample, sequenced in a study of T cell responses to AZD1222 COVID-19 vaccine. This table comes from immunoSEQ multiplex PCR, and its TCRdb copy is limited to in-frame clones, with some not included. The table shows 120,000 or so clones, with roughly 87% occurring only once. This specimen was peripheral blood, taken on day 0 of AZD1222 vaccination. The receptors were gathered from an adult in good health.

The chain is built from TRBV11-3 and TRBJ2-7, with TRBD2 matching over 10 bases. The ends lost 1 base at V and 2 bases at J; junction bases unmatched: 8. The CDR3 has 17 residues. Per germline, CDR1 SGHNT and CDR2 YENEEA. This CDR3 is CASSLGASGRGAYEQYF. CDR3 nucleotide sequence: TGTGCCAGCAGCTTAGGAGCTAGCGGGAGAGGGGCCTACGAGCAGTACTTC.

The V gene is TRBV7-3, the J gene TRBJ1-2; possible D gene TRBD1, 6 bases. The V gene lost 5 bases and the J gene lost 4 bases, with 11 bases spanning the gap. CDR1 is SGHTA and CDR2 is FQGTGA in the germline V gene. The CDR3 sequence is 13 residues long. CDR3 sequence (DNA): TGTGCCAGCAGCCCGACAGGATTCTATGGCTACACCTTC. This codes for CASSPTGFYGYTF.

CDR3 bases: TGTGCCAGCTCCCGGGACAGGAGGCTATATGGCTACACCTTC. Protein sequence: CASSRDRRLYGYTF. The chain uses TRBV6-5 and TRBJ1-2; TRBD1 agrees at 8 bases. Germline CDR1 is MNHEY and CDR2 is SVGAGI. Trimming removed 8 bases from V and 5 bases from J; junction bases left unmatched: 10. This CDR3 spans 14 amino acids.

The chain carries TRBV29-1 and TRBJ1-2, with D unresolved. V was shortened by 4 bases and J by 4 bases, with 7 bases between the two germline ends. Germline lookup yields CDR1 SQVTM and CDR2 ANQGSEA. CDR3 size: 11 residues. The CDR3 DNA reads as TGCAGCGTTGCCGTTACCTATGGCTACACCTTC. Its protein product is CSVAVTYGYTF.

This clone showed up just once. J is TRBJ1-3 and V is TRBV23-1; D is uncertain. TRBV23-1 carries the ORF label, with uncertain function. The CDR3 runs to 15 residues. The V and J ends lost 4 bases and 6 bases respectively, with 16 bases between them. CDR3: CASSPPKARPNTIYF. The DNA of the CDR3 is TGCGCCAGCAGTCCCCCGAAAGCTAGACCAAACACCATATATTTT.

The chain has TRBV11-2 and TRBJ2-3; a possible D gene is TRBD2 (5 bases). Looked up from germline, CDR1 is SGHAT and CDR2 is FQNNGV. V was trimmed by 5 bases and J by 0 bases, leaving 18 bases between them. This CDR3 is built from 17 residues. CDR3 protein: CASSPPPSGISTDTQYF. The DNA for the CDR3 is TGTGCCAGCAGCCCACCCCCCAGCGGAATTAGCACAGATACGCAGTATTTT.

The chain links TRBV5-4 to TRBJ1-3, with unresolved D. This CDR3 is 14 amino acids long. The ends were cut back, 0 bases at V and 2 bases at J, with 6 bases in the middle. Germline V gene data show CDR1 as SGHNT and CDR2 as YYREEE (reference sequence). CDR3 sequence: CASSLGIAGNTIYF. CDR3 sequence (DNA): TGTGCCAGCAGCTTGGGAATTGCTGGAAACACCATATATTTT.

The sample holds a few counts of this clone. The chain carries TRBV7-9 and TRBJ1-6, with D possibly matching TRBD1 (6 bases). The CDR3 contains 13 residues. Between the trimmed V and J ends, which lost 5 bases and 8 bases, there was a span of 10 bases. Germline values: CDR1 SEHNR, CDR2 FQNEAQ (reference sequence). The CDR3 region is CASSIYRDSPLHF. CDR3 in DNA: TGTGCCAGCAGCATTTACAGGGATTCACCCCTCCACTTT.

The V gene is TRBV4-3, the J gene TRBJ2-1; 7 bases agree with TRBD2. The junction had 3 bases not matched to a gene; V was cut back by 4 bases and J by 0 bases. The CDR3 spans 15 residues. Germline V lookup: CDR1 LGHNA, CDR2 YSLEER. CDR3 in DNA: TGCGCCAGCAGCCGGCAGCGGGGCTCCTACAATGAGCAGTTCTTC. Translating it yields CASSRQRGSYNEQFF.

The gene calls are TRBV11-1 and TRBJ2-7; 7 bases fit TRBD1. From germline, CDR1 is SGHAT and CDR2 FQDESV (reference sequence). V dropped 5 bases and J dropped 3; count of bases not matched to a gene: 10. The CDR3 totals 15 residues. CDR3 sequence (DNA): TGTGCCAGCAGCGCCTCCCGGGACAGCTTCTACGAGCAGTACTTC. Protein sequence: CASSASRDSFYEQYF.

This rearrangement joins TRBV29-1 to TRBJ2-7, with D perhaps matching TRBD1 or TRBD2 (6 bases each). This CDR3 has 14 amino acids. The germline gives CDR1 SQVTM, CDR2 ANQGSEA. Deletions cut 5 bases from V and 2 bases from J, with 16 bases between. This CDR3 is CSVTGAVAAYEQYF. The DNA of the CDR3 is TGCAGCGTTACGGGGGCAGTTGCCGCCTACGAGCAGTACTTC.

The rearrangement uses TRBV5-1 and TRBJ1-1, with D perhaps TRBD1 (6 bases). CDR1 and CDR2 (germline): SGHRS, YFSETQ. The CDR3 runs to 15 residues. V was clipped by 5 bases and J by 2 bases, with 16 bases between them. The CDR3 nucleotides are TGCGCCAGCAGGAAGAATTCCAGGGGTAACACTGAAGCTTTCTTT. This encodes CASRKNSRGNTEAFF.

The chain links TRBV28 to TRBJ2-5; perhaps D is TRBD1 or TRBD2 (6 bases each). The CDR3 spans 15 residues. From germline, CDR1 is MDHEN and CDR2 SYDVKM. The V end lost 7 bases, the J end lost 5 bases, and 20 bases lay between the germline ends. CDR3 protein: CASICKGGSGETQYF. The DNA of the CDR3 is TGTGCCAGCATTTGTAAAGGGGGGTCTGGGGAGACCCAGTACTTC.

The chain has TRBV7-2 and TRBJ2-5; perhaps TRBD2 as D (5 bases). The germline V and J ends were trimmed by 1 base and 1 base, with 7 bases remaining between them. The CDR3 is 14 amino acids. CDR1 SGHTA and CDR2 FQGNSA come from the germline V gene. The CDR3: CASSLGAAQETQYF. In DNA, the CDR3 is TGTGCCAGCAGCTTAGGAGCGGCCCAAGAGACCCAGTACTTC. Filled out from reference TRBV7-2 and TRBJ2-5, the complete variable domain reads GAGVSQSPSNKVTEKGKDVELRCDPISGHTALYWYRQSLGQGLEFLIYFQGNSAPDKSGLPSDRFSAERTGGSVSTLTIQRTQQEDSAVYLCASSLGAAQETQYFGPGTRLLVL.

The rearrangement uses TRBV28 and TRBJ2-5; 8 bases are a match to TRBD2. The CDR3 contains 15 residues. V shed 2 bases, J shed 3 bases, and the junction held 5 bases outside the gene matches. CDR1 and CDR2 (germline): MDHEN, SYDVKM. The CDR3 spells CASSLPGGVEETQYF. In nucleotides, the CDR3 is TGTGCCAGCAGTTTACCGGGGGGGGTTGAAGAGACCCAGTACTTC.

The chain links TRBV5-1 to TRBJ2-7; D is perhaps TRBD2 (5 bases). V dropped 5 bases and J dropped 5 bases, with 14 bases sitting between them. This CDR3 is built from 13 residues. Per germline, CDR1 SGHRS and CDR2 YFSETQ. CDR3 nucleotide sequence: TGCGCCAGCAGTGGACTCCTAAGCAACGAGCAGTACTTC. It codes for CASSGLLSNEQYF. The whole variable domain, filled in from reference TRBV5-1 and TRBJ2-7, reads KAGVTQTPRYLIKTRGQQVTLSCSPISGHRSVSWYQQTPGQGLQFLFEYFSETQRNKGNFPGRFSGRQFSNSRSEMNVSTLELGDSALYLCASSGLLSNEQYFGPGTRLTVT.

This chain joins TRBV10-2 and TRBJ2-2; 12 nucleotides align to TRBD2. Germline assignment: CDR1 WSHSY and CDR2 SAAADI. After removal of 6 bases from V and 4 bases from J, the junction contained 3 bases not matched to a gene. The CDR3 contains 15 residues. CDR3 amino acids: CASRGTSGPTGELFF. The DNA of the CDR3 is TGCGCCAGCAGAGGGACTAGCGGGCCCACCGGGGAGCTGTTTTTT.

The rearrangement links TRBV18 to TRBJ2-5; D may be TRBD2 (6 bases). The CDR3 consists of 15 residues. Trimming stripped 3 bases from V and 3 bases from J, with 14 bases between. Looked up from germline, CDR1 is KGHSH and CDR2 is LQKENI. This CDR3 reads CASSPILGGEETQYF. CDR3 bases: TGTGCCAGCTCACCTATCCTCGGGGGAGAAGAGACCCAGTACTTC.

The CDR3 spells CATSDVSGTRIYNEQFF. The CDR3, as DNA: TGTGCCACCAGTGATGTATCAGGAACCCGTATCTACAATGAGCAGTTCTTC. This rearrangement joins TRBV24-1 to TRBJ2-1; D ambiguous. V shed 3 bases and J shed 3 bases, with 17 bases lying between them. Germline CDR1 reads KGHDR; CDR2 reads SFDVKD. The CDR3 is 17 amino acids.

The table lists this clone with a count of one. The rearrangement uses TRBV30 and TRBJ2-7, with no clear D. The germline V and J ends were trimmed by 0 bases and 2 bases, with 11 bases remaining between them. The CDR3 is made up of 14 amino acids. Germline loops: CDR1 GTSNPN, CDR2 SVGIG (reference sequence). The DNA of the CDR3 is TGTGCCTGGAGTGTAAGTTGGGGAACCTACGAGCAGTACTTC. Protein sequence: CAWSVSWGTYEQYF. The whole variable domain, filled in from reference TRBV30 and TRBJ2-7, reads SQTIHQWPATLVQPVGSPLSLECTVEGTSNPNLYWYRQAAGRGLQLLFYSVGIGQISSEVPQNLSASRPQDRQFILSSKKLLLSDSGFYLCAWSVSWGTYEQYFGPGTRLTVT.

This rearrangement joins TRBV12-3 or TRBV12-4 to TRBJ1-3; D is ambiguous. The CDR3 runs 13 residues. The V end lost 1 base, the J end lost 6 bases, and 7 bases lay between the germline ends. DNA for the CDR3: TGTGCCAGCAGTTTAGGGATTGAAAACACCATATATTTT. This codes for CASSLGIENTIYF.

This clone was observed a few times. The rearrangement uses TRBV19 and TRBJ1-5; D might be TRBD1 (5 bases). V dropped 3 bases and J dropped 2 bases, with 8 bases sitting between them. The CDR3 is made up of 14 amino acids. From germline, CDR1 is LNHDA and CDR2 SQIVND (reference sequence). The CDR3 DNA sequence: TGTGCCAGTAGTATGCGGGGGGGCAATCAGCCCCAGCATTTT. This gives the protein CASSMRGGNQPQHF.

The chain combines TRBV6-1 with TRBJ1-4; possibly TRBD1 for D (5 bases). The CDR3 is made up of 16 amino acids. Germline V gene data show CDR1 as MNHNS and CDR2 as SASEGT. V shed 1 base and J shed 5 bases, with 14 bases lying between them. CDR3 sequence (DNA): TGTGCCAGCAGTGAAGTGGGGAGGGGCTGGAATGAAAAACTGTTTTTT. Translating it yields CASSEVGRGWNEKLFF.

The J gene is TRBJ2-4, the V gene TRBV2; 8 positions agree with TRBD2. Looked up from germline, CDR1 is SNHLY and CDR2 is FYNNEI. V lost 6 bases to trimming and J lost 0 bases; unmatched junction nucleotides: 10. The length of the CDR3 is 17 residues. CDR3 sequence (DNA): TGTGCCAGCAGGTTCCAGCGGGAGCTGCTAGCCAAAAACATTCAGTACTTC. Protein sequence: CASRFQRELLAKNIQYF.

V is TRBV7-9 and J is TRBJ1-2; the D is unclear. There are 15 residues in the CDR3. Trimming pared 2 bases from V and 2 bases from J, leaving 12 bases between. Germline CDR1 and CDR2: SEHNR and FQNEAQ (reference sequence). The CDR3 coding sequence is TGTGCCAGCAGCTTAATTTTAACACAGAACTATGGCTACACCTTC. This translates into CASSLILTQNYGYTF.

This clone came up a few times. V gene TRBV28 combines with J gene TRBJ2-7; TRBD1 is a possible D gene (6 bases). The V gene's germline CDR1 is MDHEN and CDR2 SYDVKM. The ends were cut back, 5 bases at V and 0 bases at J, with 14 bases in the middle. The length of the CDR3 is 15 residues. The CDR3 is CASSRASTGSYEQYF. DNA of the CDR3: TGTGCCAGCAGTCGGGCTTCGACAGGCTCCTACGAGCAGTACTTC.

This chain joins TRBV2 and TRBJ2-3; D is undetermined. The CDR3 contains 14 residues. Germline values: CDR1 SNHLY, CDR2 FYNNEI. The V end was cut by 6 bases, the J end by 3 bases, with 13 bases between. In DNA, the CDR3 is TGTGCCAGCAGACCCCCCCGTTGGACAGATACGCAGTATTTT. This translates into CASRPPRWTDTQYF. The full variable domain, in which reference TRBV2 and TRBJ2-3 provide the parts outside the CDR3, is EPEVTQTPSHQVTQMGQEVILRCVPISNHLYFYWYRQILGQKVEFLVSFYNNEISEKSEIFDDQFSVERPDGSNFTLKIRSTKLEDSAMYFCASRPPRWTDTQYFGPGTRLTVL.

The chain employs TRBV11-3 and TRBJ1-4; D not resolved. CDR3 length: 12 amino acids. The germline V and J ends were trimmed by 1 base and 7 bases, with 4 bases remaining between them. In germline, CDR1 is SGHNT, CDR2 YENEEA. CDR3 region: CASSLVGEKLFF. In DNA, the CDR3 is TGTGCCAGCAGCTTAGTAGGTGAAAAACTGTTTTTT.

For the CDR3, the DNA is TGCACGGCATTCTCCAATGAAAAACTGTTTTTT. It translates to CTAFSNEKLFF. The rearrangement joins TRBV29-1 to TRBJ1-4, with D hard to call. Germline values: CDR1 SQVTM, CDR2 ANQGSEA. This CDR3 is 11 amino acids long.

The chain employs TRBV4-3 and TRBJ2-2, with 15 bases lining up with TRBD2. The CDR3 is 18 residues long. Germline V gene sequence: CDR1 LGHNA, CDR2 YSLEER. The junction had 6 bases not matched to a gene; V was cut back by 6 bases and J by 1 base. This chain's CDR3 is CASSQGTSGRLNTGELFF. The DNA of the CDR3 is TGCGCCAGCAGTCAGGGGACTAGCGGGAGGCTGAACACCGGGGAGCTGTTTTTT.

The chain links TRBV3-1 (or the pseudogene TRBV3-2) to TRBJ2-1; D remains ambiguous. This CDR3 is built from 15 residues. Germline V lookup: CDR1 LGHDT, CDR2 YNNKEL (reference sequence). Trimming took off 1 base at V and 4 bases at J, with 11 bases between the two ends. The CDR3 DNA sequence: TGTGCCAGCAGCCAAGTCCGATCAGCATACAATGAGCAGTTCTTC. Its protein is CASSQVRSAYNEQFF.